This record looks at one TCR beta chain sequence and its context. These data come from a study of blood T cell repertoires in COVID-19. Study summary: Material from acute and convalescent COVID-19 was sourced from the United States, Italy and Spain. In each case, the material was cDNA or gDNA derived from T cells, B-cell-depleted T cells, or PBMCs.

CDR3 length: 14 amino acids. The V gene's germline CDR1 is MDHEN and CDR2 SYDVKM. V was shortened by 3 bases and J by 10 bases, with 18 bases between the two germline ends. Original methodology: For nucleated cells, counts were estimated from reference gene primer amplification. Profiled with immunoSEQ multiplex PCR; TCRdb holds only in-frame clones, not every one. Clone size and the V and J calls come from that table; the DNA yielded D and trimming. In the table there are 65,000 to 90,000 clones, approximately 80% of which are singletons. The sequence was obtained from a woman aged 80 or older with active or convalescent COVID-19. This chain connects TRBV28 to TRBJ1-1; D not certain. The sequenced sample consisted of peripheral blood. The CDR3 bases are TGTGCCAGCAGTTTGGACCGACTATTGGGCCGAGCTTTCTTT. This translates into CASSLDRLLGRAFF.